The 4 T cell receptor beta chains given below trace back to one sample, sequenced in a study of early T cells in non-severe SARS-CoV-2 infection. TCRdb ran MiXCR on the 5' RACE reads and lists one entry per CDR3 protein. The sample contains approximately 70,000 distinct CDR3 sequences, over 10% of which appear only once. The sample was whole blood, taken at baseline. All receptors derive from an adult who was a healthcare worker with PCR-confirmed SARS-CoV-2 infection or an uninfected control (not recorded which).

Notes on this clonotype: This may be a read error, as it is one base from a much larger clone. V gene TRBV7-2 combines with J gene TRBJ1-1; D gene unclear. CDR3 length equals 12 residues. CDR1 and CDR2 (germline): SGHTA, FQGNSA. V was clipped by 4 bases and J by 1 base, with 4 bases between them. CDR3 amino acids: CASSWRNTEAFF. DNA of the CDR3: TGTGCCAGCAGCTGGCGGAACACTGAAGCTTTCTTT.

This clonotype was found many times. The V call is TRBV7-9, the J call TRBJ2-5; TRBD1 aligns across 10 bases. In germline, CDR1 is SEHNR, CDR2 FQNEAQ (reference sequence). The V and J ends lost 4 bases and 1 base, in that order; junction bases with no gene match: 6. The CDR3 runs to 16 residues. The CDR3 DNA reads TGTGCCAGCAGCTCACTGAGGGACAGGGGCCAAGAGACCCAGTACTTC. This gives the protein CASSSLRDRGQETQYF. Full variable domain (rest looked up from reference TRBV7-9 and TRBJ2-5): DTGVSQNPRHKITKRGQNVTFRCDPISEHNRLYWYRQTLGQGPEFLTYFQNEAQLEKSRLLSDRFSAERPKGSFSTLEIQRTEQGDSAMYLCASSSLRDRGQETQYFGPGTRLLVL.

This chain joins TRBV5-4 and TRBJ2-3; D not resolved. This CDR3 region has 13 residues. Germline V gene sequence: CDR1 SGHNT, CDR2 YYREEE (reference sequence). V was clipped by 4 bases and J by 2 bases, with 8 bases between them. CDR3 DNA: TGTGCCAGCAGCCGACCCAACACAGATACGCAGTATTTT. It translates to CASSRPNTDTQYF.

The rearrangement uses TRBV4-1 and TRBJ1-6; tentatively, D is TRBD1 (5 bases). Trimming pared 1 base from V and 0 bases from J, leaving 10 bases between. Germline V gives CDR1 MGHRA, CDR2 YSYEKL. The CDR3 is made up of 17 amino acids. CDR3 in amino acids: CASSQGGGSSYNSPLHF. CDR3 bases: TGCGCCAGCAGCCAAGGGGGCGGTAGCTCCTATAATTCACCCCTCCACTTT.